The clone carrying this T cell receptor beta chain has just a few counts. Trimming shortened V by 7 bases and J by 1 base, and 10 bases separated the two germline ends. CDR3 size: 13 residues. The data originate from a study of T cells in Graves' hyperthyroidism and ophthalmopathy. Study-wide context: Any treatment followed the collection of peripheral blood at initial diagnosis.

RNA transcripts were the template for amplifying TCR beta CDR3 regions. Primed by the HTBI set, a first-round RT-PCR was run on the TCR CDR3. MiXCR, run by TCRdb on the multiplex PCR reads, gives a single entry per CDR3 protein. The sample yields roughly 640,000 distinct CDR3 sequences, roughly a sixth seen once. Sample: blood. The chain recombines TRBV12-3 or TRBV12-4 with TRBJ1-1; D is uncertain. The clonotype was recovered from a middle-aged woman with Graves' ophthalmopathy. CDR3 sequence reads: CASTAAENTEAFF. DNA for the CDR3: TGTGCCAGCACTGCGGCCGAGAACACTGAAGCTTTCTTT.